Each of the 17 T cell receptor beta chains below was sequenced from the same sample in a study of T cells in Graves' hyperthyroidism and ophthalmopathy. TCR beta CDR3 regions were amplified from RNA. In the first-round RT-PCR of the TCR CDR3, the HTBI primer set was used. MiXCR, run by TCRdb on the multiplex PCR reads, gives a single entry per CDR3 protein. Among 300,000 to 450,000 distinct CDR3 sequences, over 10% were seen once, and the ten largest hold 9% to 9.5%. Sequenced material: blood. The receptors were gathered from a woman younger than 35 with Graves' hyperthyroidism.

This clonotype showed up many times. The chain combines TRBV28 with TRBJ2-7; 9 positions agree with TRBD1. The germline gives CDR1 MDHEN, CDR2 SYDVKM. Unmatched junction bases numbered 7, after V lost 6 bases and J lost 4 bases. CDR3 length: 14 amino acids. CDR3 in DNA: TGTGCCAGCAGACTCGGGACAGGGCAATACGAGCAGTACTTC. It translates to CASRLGTGQYEQYF.

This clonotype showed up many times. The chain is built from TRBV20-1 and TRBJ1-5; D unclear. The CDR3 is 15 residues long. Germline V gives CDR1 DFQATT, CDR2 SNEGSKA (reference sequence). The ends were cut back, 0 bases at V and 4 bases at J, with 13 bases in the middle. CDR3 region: CSARDLGRPNQPQHF. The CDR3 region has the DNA TGCAGTGCTAGAGATTTGGGCAGGCCAAATCAGCCCCAGCATTTT.

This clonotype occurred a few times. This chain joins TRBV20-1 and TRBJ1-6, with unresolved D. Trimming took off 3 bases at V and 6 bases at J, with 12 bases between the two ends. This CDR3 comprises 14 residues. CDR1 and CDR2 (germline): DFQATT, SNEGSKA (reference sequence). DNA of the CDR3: TGCAGTGCTAGGCACCCGGAGAGTAATTCACCCCTCCACTTT. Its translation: CSARHPESNSPLHF.

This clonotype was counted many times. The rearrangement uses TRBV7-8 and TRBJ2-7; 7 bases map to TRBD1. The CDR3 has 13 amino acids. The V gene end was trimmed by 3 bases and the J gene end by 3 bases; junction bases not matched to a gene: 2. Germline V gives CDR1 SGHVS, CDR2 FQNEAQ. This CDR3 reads CASSFGDSYEQYF. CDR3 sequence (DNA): TGTGCCAGCAGCTTCGGGGACAGCTACGAGCAGTACTTC.

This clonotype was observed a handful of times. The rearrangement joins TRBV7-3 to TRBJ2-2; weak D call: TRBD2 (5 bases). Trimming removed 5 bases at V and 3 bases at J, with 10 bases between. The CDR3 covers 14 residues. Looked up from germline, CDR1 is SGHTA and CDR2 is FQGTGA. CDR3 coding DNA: TGTGCCAGCAGCGCCAATAGCGACACCGGGGAGCTGTTTTTT. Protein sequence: CASSANSDTGELFF.

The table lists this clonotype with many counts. CDR3 sequence reads: CASTSPPGYNEQFF. The CDR3 coding sequence is TGTGCCAGCACCTCCCCTCCGGGCTACAATGAGCAGTTCTTC. The rearrangement uses TRBV5-5 and TRBJ2-1; D remains unclear. CDR3 length: 14 amino acids. Trimming took off 6 bases at V and 3 bases at J, with 13 bases between the two ends. CDR1 is SGHKS, CDR2 YYEKEE, per germline (reference sequence).

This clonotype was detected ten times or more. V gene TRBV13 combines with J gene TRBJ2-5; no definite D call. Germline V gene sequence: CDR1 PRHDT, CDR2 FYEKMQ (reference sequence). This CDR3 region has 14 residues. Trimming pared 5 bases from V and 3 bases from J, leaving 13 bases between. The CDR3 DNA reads TGTGCCAGCAGCCAGTCTGGAGCAGAAGAGACCCAGTACTTC. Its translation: CASSQSGAEETQYF.

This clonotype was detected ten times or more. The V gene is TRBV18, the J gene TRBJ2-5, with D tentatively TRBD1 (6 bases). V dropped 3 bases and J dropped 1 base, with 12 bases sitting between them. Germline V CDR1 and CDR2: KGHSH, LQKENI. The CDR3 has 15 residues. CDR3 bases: TGTGCCAGCTCACCCAACAGGGCCCGCCAAGAGACCCAGTACTTC. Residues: CASSPNRARQETQYF. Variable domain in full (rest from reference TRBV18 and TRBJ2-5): NAGVMQNPRHLVRRRGQEARLRCSPMKGHSHVYWYRQLPEEGLKFMVYLQKENIIDESGMPKERFSAEFPKEGPSILRIQQVVRGDSAAYFCASSPNRARQETQYFGPGTRLLVL.

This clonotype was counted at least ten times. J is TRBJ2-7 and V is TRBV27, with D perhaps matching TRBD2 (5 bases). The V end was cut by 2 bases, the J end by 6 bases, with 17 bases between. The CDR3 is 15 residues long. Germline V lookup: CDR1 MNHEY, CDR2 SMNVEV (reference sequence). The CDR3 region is CASSLGDPRVTEQYF. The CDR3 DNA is TGTGCCAGCAGTTTAGGGGATCCGAGGGTCACCGAGCAGTACTTC.

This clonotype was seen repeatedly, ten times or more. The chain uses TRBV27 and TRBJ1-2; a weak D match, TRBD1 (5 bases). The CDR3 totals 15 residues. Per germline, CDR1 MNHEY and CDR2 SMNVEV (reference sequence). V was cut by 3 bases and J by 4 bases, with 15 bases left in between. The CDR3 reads CASSFSGGPTYGYTF. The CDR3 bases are TGTGCCAGCAGTTTTAGTGGGGGACCAACCTATGGCTACACCTTC.

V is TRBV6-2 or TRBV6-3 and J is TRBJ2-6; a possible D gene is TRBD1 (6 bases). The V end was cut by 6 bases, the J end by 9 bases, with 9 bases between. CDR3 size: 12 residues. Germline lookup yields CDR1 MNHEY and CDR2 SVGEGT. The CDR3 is CASRTGYNVLTF. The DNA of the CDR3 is TGTGCCAGCAGAACAGGGTACAACGTCCTGACTTTC.

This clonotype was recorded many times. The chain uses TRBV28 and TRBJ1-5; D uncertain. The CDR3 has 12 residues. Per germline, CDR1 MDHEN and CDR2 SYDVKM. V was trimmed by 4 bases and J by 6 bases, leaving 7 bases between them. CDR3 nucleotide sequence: TGTGCCAGCAGTTCCCTCCCTCAGCCCCAGCATTTT. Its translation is CASSSLPQPQHF.

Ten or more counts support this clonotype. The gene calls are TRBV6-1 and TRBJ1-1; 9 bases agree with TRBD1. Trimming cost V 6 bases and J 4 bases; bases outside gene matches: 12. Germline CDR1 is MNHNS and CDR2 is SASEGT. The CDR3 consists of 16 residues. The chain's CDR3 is CASSPGTGILGTEAFF. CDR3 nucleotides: TGTGCCAGCAGCCCCGGGACAGGGATTCTGGGCACTGAAGCTTTCTTT.

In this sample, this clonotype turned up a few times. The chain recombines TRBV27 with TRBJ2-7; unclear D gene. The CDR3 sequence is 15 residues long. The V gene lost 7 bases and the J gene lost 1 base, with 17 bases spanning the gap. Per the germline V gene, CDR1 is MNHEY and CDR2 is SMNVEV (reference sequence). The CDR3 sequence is CASMSMGLDSYEQYF. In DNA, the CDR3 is TGTGCCAGCATGAGTATGGGCCTCGATTCCTACGAGCAGTACTTC.

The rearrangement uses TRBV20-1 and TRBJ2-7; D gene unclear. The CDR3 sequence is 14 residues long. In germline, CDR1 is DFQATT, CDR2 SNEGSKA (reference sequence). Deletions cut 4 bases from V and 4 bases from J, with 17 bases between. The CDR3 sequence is CSAKNPYGDYEQYF. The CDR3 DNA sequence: TGCAGTGCTAAGAATCCGTACGGAGATTACGAGCAGTACTTC.

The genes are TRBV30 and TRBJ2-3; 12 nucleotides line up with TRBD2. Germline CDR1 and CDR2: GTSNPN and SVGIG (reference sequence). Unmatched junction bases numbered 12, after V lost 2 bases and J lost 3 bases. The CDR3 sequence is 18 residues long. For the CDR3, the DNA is TGTGCCTGGAGTCTAAGGCTACTAGCGGGAGGTGGAACAGATACGCAGTATTTT. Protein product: CAWSLRLLAGGGTDTQYF.

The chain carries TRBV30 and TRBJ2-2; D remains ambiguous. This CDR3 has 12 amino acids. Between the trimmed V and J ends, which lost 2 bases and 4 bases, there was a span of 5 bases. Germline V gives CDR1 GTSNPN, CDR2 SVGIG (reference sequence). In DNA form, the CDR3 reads TGTGCCTGGAGTCCAGGCACCGGGGAGCTGTTTTTT. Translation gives CAWSPGTGELFF.